This T cell receptor (beta chain) is from a study of blood T cell repertoires in COVID-19. Study as a whole: Cohort 3 recovered donors had two negative PCRs, clearance, or symptom resolution. Sites in the United States, Italy and Spain provided acute and convalescent COVID-19 samples.

The CDR3 spans 17 residues. Deletions cut 3 bases from V and 3 bases from J, with 18 bases between. Germline V gives CDR1 MNHEY, CDR2 SMNVEV (reference sequence). Method: immunoSEQ multiplex PCR; TCRdb's copy keeps in-frame clones and lacks some. This sample carries about 270,000 clones, 70% to 90% of them seen once, and the ten largest clones take over 2%. Everyone who took part was 18 to 89 years old, and they came from 20 to 25 US areas. Material: PBMCs or T cells enriched from blood (not recorded which). This receptor was taken from a woman aged 60-75 years in a cohort exposed to, infected with or recovered from COVID-19 (not recorded which). The chain links TRBV27 to TRBJ2-1; possibly TRBD2 for D (6 bases). DNA of the CDR3: TGTGCCAGCAGTTTTGGGAGTTCCGGGACTTTCTACAATGAGCAGTTCTTC. Translated, it gives CASSFGSSGTFYNEQFF.